This T cell receptor (beta chain) was retrieved from a study of cytomegalovirus exposure and HLA in healthy donors. Study as a whole: Early release data held around 80 million unique TCRs from HLA-typed donors. Regarding the study as a whole: Later, an analysis showed that TCR beta chains associated with HLA were more clonally expanded than others that were equally common.

Donors sampled were nominally healthy, though unrecorded immune exposures were likely. Vbeta (60) and Jbeta (13) primers were used in the PCR. Profiling relied on immunoSEQ multiplex PCR, and the TCRdb table lists in-frame clones only, not all of them. The sample has about 96,000 clones; around four fifths are singletons. In regard to this clone: The antigen is undetermined.

The CDR3 is 13 amino acids. V dropped 5 bases and J dropped 3 bases, with 10 bases sitting between them. Germline CDR1 is MNHEY and CDR2 is SMNVEV (reference sequence). The material sequenced was PBMCs. This chain connects TRBV27 to TRBJ1-2; no clear D. This TCR came from a man younger than 40 in good health and CMV-seronegative. The CDR3 is CASSPGSHYGYTF. CDR3 coding DNA: TGTGCCAGCAGTCCGGGAAGCCACTATGGCTACACCTTC.